Reported below is one T cell receptor beta chain. The antigen remains undetermined. Germline loops: CDR1 LNHDA, CDR2 SQIVND (reference sequence). After removal of 6 bases from V and 1 base from J, the junction contained 0 bases not matched to a gene. The CDR3 runs to 15 residues. PCR primers comprised 60 Vbeta and 13 Jbeta primers. As handled by the study authors: The count from a later analysis was some 81 million unique TCR beta chains, some 12 million of them shared. The data were produced by immunoSEQ multiplex PCR, yet TCRdb's version contains in-frame clones alone and is incomplete. V and J calls and clone size are those listed in that table; D and trimming were worked out from the DNA. The repertoire consists of 150,000 to 200,000 clones, with under 80% occurring once and the leading ten covering roughly 2%. This sample stems from a study of cytomegalovirus exposure and HLA in healthy donors. The overall study: Out of around 360 genotyped donors, 81% belonged to the Caucasian-associated ancestry cluster. General observations from the study: Data from an earlier analysis indicated that most TCR beta V segments were productive either about 87% or about 30% of the time. Looking again later, the authors saw that most CMV-associated TCR beta chains seemed HLA-restricted.

The material sequenced was PBMCs. This sequence originates from a female donor in good health and CMV-seronegative. This rearrangement joins TRBV19 to TRBJ2-7; the match to TRBD2 covers 16 bases. CDR3 sequence reads: CASRGLAGGSYEQYF. For the CDR3, the DNA is TGTGCCAGTAGGGGACTAGCGGGAGGGTCCTACGAGCAGTACTTC.